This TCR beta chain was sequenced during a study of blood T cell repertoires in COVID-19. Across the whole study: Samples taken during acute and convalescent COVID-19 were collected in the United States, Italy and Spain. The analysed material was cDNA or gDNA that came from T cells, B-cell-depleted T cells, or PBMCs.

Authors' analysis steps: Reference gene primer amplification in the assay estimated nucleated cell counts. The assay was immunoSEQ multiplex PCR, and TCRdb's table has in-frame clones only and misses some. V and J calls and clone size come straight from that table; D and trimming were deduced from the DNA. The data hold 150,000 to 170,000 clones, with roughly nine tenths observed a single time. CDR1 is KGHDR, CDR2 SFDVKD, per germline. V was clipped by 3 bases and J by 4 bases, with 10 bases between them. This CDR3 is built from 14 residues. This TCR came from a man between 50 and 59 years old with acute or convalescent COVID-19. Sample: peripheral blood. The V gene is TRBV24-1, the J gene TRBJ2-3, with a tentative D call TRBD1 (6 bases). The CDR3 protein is CATSDVQGADTQYF. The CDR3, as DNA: TGTGCCACCAGTGATGTACAGGGTGCAGATACGCAGTATTTT.